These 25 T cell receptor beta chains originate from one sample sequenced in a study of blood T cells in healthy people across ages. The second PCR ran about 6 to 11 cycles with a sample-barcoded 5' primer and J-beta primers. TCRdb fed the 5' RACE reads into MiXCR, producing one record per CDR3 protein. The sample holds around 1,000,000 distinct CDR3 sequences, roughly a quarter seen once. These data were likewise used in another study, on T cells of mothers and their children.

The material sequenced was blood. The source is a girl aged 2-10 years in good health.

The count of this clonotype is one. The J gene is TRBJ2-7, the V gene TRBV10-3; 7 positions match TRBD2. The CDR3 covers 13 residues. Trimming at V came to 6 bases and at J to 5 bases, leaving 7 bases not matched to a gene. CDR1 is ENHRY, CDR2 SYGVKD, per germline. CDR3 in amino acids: CAIRIQGGHEQYF. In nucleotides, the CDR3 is TGTGCCATCAGAATTCAGGGAGGGCACGAGCAGTACTTC.

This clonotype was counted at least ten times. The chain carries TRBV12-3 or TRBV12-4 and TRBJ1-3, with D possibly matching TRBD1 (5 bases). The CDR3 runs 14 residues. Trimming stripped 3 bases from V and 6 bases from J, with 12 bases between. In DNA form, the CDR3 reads TGTGCCAGCAGTTTCCAGGGACGGAAAAACACCATATATTTT. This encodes CASSFQGRKNTIYF.

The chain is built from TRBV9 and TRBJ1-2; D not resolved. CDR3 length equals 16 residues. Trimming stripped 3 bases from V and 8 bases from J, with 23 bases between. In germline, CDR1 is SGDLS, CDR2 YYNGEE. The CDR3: CASSALPRANPGGYTF. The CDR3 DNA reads TGTGCCAGCAGCGCCCTCCCAAGAGCGAACCCGGGAGGCTACACCTTC.

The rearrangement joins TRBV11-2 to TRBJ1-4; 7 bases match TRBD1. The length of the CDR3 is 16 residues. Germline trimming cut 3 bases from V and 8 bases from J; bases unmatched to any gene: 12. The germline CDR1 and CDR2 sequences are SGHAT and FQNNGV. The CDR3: CASSLGATGRGEKLFF. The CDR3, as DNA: TGTGCCAGCAGCTTGGGTGCGACAGGGCGGGGAGAAAAACTGTTTTTT.

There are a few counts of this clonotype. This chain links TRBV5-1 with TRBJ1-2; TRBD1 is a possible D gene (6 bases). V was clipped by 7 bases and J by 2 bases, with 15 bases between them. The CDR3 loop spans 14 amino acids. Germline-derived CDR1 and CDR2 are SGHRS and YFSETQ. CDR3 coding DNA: TGCGCCAGCGCAAATGGGGGGGCAAACTATGGCTACACCTTC. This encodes CASANGGANYGYTF.

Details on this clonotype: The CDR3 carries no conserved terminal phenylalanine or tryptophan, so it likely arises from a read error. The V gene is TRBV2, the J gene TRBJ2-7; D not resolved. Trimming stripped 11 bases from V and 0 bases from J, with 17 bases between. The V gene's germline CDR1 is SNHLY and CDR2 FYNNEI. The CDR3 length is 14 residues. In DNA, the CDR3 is TGTGCCTGCTATGGGTCTGCCAGCTCCTACGAGCAGTACTCC. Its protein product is CACYGSASSYEQYS.

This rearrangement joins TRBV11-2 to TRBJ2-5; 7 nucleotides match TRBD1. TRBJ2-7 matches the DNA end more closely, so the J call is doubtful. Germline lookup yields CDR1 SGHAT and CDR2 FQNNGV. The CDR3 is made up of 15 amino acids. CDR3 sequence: CASSLEDRVFYEQYF. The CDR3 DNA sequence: TGTGCCAGCAGCTTAGAAGACAGGGTGTTCTACGAGCAGTACTTC.

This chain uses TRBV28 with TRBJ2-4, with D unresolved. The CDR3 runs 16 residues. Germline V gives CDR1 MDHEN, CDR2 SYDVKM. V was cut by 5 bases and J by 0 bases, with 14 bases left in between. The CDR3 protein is CASSINSFLAKNIQYF. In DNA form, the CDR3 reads TGTGCCAGCAGTATAAACAGTTTCCTAGCCAAAAACATTCAGTACTTC.

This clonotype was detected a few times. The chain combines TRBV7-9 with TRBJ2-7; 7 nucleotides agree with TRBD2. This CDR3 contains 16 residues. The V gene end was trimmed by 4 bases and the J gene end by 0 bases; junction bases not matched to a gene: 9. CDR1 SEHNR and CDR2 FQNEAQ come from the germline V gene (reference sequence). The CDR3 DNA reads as TGTGCCAGCAGCTCGGGGGGAGGGTCAGGCTCCTACGAGCAGTACTTC. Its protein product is CASSSGGGSGSYEQYF.

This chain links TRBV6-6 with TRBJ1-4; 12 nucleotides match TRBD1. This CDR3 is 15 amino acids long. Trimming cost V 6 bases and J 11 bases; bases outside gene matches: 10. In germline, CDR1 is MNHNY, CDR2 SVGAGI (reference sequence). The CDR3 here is CASSYAGTGGIKLFF. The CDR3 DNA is TGTGCCAGCAGCTATGCCGGGACAGGGGGCATTAAACTGTTTTTT.

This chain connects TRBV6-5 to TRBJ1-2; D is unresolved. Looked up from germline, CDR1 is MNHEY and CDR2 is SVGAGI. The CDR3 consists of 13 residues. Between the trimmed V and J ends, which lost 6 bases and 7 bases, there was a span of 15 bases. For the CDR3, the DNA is TGTGCCAGCAGACAGTTAATAGGGTCTGGCTACACCTTC. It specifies CASRQLIGSGYTF.

CDR3: CASSLEDVGETQYF. In DNA form, the CDR3 reads TGTGCCAGCAGCTTAGAGGACGTCGGGGAGACCCAGTACTTC. This chain connects TRBV7-9 to TRBJ2-5; D gene ambiguous. The CDR3 loop spans 14 amino acids. CDR1 SEHNR and CDR2 FQNEAQ come from the germline V gene (reference sequence). V lost 1 base to trimming and J lost 5 bases, with 11 bases between them.

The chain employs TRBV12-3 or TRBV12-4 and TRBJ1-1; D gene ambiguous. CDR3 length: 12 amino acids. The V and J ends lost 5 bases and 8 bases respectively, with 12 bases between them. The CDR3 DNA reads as TGTGCCAGCAGTCCCCCGGGTCCAGAAGCTTTCTTT. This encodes CASSPPGPEAFF.

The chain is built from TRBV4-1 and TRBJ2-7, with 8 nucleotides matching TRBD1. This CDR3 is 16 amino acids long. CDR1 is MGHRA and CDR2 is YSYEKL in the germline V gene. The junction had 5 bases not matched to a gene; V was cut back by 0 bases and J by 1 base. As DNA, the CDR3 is TGCGCCAGCAGCCAAGATAGGAACAGGGGGTCCTACGAGCAGTACTTC. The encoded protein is CASSQDRNRGSYEQYF.

This CDR3 is CASRGPEGETQYF. For the CDR3, the DNA is TGTGCCAGCCGTGGTCCCGAGGGAGAGACCCAGTACTTC. V is TRBV7-6 and J is TRBJ2-5, with a possible D match to TRBD2 (5 bases). The CDR3 consists of 13 residues. V gave up 8 bases and J gave up 4 bases, with 14 bases separating them. Per germline, CDR1 SGHVS and CDR2 FNYEAQ. The variable domain in full, with the rest retrieved from reference TRBV7-6 and TRBJ2-5, is GAGVSQSPRYKVTKRGQDVALRCDPISGHVSLYWYRQALGQGPEFLTYFNYEAQQDKSGLPNDRFSAERPEGSISTLTIQRTEQRDSAMYRCASRGPEGETQYFGPGTRLLVL.

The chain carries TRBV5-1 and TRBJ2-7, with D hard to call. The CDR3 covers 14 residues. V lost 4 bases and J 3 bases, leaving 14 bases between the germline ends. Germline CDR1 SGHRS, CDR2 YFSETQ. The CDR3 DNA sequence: TGCGCCAGCAGCGAAACTCCGACAAACTACGAGCAGTACTTC. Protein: CASSETPTNYEQYF.

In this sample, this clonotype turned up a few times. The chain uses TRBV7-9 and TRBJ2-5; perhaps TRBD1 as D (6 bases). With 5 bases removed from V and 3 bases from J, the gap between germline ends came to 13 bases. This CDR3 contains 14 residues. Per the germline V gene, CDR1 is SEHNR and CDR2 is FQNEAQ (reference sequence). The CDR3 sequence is CASSLLDRKETQYF. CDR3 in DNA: TGTGCCAGCAGCCTCCTAGACAGGAAAGAGACCCAGTACTTC.

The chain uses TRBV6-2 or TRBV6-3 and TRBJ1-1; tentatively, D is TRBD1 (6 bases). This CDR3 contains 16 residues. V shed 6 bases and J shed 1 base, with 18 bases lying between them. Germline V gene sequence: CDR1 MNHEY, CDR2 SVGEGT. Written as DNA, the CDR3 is TGTGCCAGCAGCCGCTCTTCTGGACAGTCGAACACTGAAGCTTTCTTT. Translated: CASSRSSGQSNTEAFF.

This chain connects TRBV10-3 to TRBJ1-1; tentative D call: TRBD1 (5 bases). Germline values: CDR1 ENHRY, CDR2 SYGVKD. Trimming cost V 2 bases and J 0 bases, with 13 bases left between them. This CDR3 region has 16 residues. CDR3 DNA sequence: TGTGCCATCAGTGAGATAGGGGTCCTCATGAACACTGAAGCTTTCTTT. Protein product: CAISEIGVLMNTEAFF.

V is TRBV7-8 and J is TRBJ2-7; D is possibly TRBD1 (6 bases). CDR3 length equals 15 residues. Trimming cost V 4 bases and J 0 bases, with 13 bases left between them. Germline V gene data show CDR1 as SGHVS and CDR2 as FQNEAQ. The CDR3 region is CASSSRDTLSYEQYF. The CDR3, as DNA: TGTGCCAGCAGCTCACGGGACACTCTCTCCTACGAGCAGTACTTC.

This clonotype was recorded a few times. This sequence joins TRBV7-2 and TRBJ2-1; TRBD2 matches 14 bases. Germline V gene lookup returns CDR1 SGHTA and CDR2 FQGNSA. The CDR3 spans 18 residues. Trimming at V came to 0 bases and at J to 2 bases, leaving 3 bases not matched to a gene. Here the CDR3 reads CASSLAGLAGVAYNEQFF. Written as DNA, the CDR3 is TGTGCCAGCAGCTTAGCGGGACTAGCGGGAGTAGCCTACAATGAGCAGTTCTTC. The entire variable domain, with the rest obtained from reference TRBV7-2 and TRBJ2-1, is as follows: GAGVSQSPSNKVTEKGKDVELRCDPISGHTALYWYRQSLGQGLEFLIYFQGNSAPDKSGLPSDRFSAERTGGSVSTLTIQRTQQEDSAVYLCASSLAGLAGVAYNEQFFGPGTRLTVL.

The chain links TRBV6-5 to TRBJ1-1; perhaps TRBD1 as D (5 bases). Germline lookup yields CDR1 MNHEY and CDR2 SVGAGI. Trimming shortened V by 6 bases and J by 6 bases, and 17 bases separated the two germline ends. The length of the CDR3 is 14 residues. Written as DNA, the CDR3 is TGTGCCAGCAGCCGCGACGTCGGGGGGGCTGAAGCTTTCTTT. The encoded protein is CASSRDVGGAEAFF.

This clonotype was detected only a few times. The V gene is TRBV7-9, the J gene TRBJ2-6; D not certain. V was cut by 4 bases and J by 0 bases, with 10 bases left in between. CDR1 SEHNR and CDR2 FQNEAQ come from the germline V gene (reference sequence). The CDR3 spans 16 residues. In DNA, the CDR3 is TGTGCCAGCAGCTGGGCACAGCGCTCTGGGGCCAACGTCCTGACTTTC. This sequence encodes CASSWAQRSGANVLTF.

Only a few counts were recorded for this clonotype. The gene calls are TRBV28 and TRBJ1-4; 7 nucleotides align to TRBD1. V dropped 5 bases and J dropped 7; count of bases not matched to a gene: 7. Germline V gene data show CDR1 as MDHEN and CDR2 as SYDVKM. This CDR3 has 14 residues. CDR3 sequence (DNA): TGTGCCAGCAGTCCCGGAGGGACAGTTGAAAAACTGTTTTTT. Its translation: CASSPGGTVEKLFF.

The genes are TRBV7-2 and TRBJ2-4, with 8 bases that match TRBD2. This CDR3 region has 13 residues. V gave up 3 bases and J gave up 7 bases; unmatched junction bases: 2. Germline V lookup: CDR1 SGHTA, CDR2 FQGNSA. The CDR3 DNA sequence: TGTGCCAGCAGCTTTAGCGGGGCGAACATTCAGTACTTC. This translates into CASSFSGANIQYF.